This T cell receptor (beta chain) was sequenced during a study of T cells in localized non-small cell lung cancer. Measured with immunoSEQ multiplex PCR; TCRdb has only the in-frame clones, and not every one. The data show roughly 30,000 clones, with over 80% seen just once and 5.5% to 6% held by the top ten. The germline V gene encodes CDR1 MGHDK and CDR2 SYGVNS. Trimming took off 3 bases at V and 7 bases at J, with 13 bases between the two ends. The CDR3 is made up of 14 amino acids. This chain uses TRBV25-1 with TRBJ2-1, with D perhaps assigned TRBD1 or TRBD2 (5 bases each). This TCR was recovered from a man aged 40 to 69 with stage II lung adenocarcinoma. The source material was PBMCs, sampled before any cancer treatment. CDR3 protein: CASSDPGRDNEQFF. The CDR3 coding sequence is TGTGCCAGCAGTGACCCGGGACGGGATAATGAGCAGTTCTTC.